Following are 26 T cell receptor beta chains from one sample sequenced in a study of T cell responses to AZD1222 COVID-19 vaccine. This table comes from immunoSEQ multiplex PCR, and its TCRdb copy is limited to in-frame clones, with some not included. The sample comprises around 70,000 clones, about nine tenths of which are singletons, and roughly 7.4% rests with the top ten. The source material was peripheral blood, sampled on day 0 of AZD1222 vaccination. These receptors were obtained from an adult in good health.

This chain joins TRBV5-1 and TRBJ1-6; TRBD1 agrees at 7 bases. This CDR3 spans 16 amino acids. Germline loops: CDR1 SGHRS, CDR2 YFSETQ. The V gene end was trimmed by 0 bases and the J gene end by 13 bases; junction bases not matched to a gene: 13. The CDR3 DNA sequence: TGCGCCAGCAGCTTGGGAGGGGGCTCGACCCCGTTCCCCCTCCACTTT. It specifies CASSLGGGSTPFPLHF.

This clone was detected once. The V gene is TRBV11-2, the J gene TRBJ1-2, with D perhaps TRBD1 (6 bases). Germline CDR1 is SGHAT and CDR2 is FQNNGV. The CDR3 sequence is 15 residues long. V gave up 2 bases and J gave up 0 bases, with 10 bases separating them. CDR3 DNA sequence: TGTGCCAGCAGCTTAAGGACAGCTACTAACTATGGCTACACCTTC. As protein: CASSLRTATNYGYTF.

The chain links TRBV4-2 to TRBJ1-3; weak D call: TRBD1 (5 bases). Trimming removed 3 bases at V and 1 base at J, with 19 bases between. This CDR3 is built from 18 residues. Germline CDR1 reads LGHNA; CDR2 reads YNFKEQ. The CDR3 bases are TGTGCCAGCAGCCAGCCGGGAATAGTGGGGGAATCTGGAAACACCATATATTTT. This sequence encodes CASSQPGIVGESGNTIYF.

The chain combines TRBV7-2 with TRBJ1-3; D ambiguous. The CDR3 is made up of 14 amino acids. CDR1 and CDR2 from the germline V gene are SGHTA and FQGNSA. Trimming took off 0 bases at V and 2 bases at J, with 5 bases between the two ends. The CDR3 nucleotides are TGTGCCAGCAGCTTAGCGGGGACTGGAAACACCATATATTTT. Its protein product is CASSLAGTGNTIYF. Variable domain in full (rest from reference TRBV7-2 and TRBJ1-3): GAGVSQSPSNKVTEKGKDVELRCDPISGHTALYWYRQSLGQGLEFLIYFQGNSAPDKSGLPSDRFSAERTGGSVSTLTIQRTQQEDSAVYLCASSLAGTGNTIYFGEGSWLTVV.

This chain links TRBV20-1 with TRBJ2-3; 10 bases fit TRBD2. From germline, CDR1 is DFQATT and CDR2 SNEGSKA (reference sequence). The CDR3 totals 16 residues. The junction had 10 bases not matched to a gene; V was cut back by 3 bases and J by 4 bases. Here the CDR3 reads CSASPWASGSPDTQYF. CDR3 bases: TGCAGTGCTAGTCCCTGGGCTAGCGGGAGCCCAGATACGCAGTATTTT.

The rearrangement uses TRBV7-6 and TRBJ2-5, with 8 bases aligning to TRBD2. The CDR3 loop spans 16 amino acids. CDR1 is SGHVS and CDR2 is FNYEAQ in the germline V gene. Unmatched junction bases numbered 6, after V lost 1 base and J lost 2 bases. CDR3 bases: TGTGCCAGCAGCTTAGTTTTCGGGAGGGGGCAAGAGACCCAGTACTTC. It codes for CASSLVFGRGQETQYF.

The chain employs TRBV7-9 and TRBJ2-5; tentative D call: TRBD2 (5 bases). The germline CDR1 and CDR2 sequences are SEHNR and FQNEAQ (reference sequence). Deletions cut 1 base from V and 4 bases from J, with 10 bases between. CDR3 size: 14 residues. For the CDR3, the DNA is TGTGCCAGCAGCTTAGGGGGAGCAGGAGAGACCCAGTACTTC. This sequence encodes CASSLGGAGETQYF.

V gene TRBV19 combines with J gene TRBJ2-2; no firm D call. The CDR3 extends over 15 amino acids. Per germline, CDR1 LNHDA and CDR2 SQIVND (reference sequence). Trimming left V 2 bases short and J 0 bases short, with 7 bases between. The DNA for the CDR3 is TGTGCCAGTAGTATAATGACCACGAACACCGGGGAGCTGTTTTTT. Protein: CASSIMTTNTGELFF.

The chain couples TRBV23-1 to TRBJ1-1; D unresolved. TRBV23-1 is sorted into the ORF group, with uncertain function. The CDR3 is 16 amino acids. Trimming shortened V by 4 bases and J by 0 bases, and 15 bases separated the two germline ends. Written as DNA, the CDR3 is TGCGCCAGCAGTCGTGGCTACCGATCAATGAACACTGAAGCTTTCTTT. As protein: CASSRGYRSMNTEAFF.

This chain connects TRBV5-4 to TRBJ1-2; D remains unclear. CDR1 and CDR2 (germline): SGHNT, YYREEE (reference sequence). The V and J ends lost 0 bases and 4 bases respectively, with 19 bases between them. The CDR3 covers 17 residues. CDR3 DNA: TGTGCCAGCAGCTTGGAATTAGGTAGGGATTGGTGCTATGGCTACACCTTC. It translates to CASSLELGRDWCYGYTF.

This chain uses TRBV3-1 (or the pseudogene TRBV3-2) with TRBJ1-6; the match to TRBD1 covers 9 bases. This CDR3 spans 20 amino acids. The V and J ends lost 2 bases and 10 bases, in that order; junction bases with no gene match: 21. In germline, CDR1 is LGHDT, CDR2 YNNKEL (reference sequence). CDR3 nucleotides: TGTGCCAGCAGCCAATTATCGAGTACCGAACGGCGGACAGGGGAGTCACCCCTCCACTTT. Amino acid sequence: CASSQLSSTERRTGESPLHF.

This chain uses TRBV27 with TRBJ1-4, with D maybe TRBD1 (6 bases). Per germline, CDR1 MNHEY and CDR2 SMNVEV (reference sequence). This CDR3 spans 15 amino acids. V lost 3 bases to trimming and J lost 8 bases, with 16 bases between them. DNA of the CDR3: TGTGCCAGCAGTTTCGGAAACAGGGAAAGGGAAAAACTGTTTTTT. The encoded protein is CASSFGNREREKLFF. Supplemented by reference TRBV27 and TRBJ1-4, the full variable domain reads EAQVTQNPRYLITVTGKKLTVTCSQNMNHEYMSWYRQDPGLGLRQIYYSMNVEVTDKGDVPEGYKVSRKEKRNFPLILESPSPNQTSLYFCASSFGNREREKLFFGSGTQLSVL.

V usage is TRBV28 and J usage is TRBJ1-1; D unclear. The V and J ends lost 3 bases and 6 bases respectively, with 8 bases between them. The CDR3 is made up of 12 amino acids. Germline-derived CDR1 and CDR2 are MDHEN and SYDVKM. The chain's CDR3 is CASSFNQAEAFF. The CDR3 nucleotides read TGTGCCAGCAGTTTTAATCAGGCTGAAGCTTTCTTT.

The chain combines TRBV19 with TRBJ2-7, with 12 bases fitting TRBD2. Germline V lookup: CDR1 LNHDA, CDR2 SQIVND (reference sequence). J lost 6 bases, V lost 0 bases, and 9 bases had no gene match. The CDR3 covers 17 residues. CDR3 DNA sequence: TGTGCCAGTAGTATAGACCTAGCGGGAGGGGCGACTCGCGAGCAGTACTTC. This sequence encodes CASSIDLAGGATREQYF.

The chain carries TRBV28 and TRBJ2-7; 8 nucleotides align to TRBD2. CDR3 size: 14 residues. CDR1 and CDR2 (germline): MDHEN, SYDVKM. V shed 8 bases and J 3 bases; nucleotides not matched to a gene: 9. CDR3 protein: CASSLAGGRYEQYF. The CDR3 DNA is TGTGCCAGCTCGCTCGCGGGAGGTCGCTACGAGCAGTACTTC.

This clone was detected only a few times. This chain connects TRBV6-4 to TRBJ2-1, with D perhaps being TRBD1 or TRBD2 (5 bases each). V lost 0 bases, J lost 10 bases, and 10 bases lay in between. Germline-derived CDR1 and CDR2 are MRHNA and SNTAGT. There are 13 residues in the CDR3. The DNA of the CDR3 is TGTGCCAGCAGTGACTCGGGGGTGACCGAGCAGTTCTTC. This gives the protein CASSDSGVTEQFF.

This clone was seen more than once but under ten times. The chain uses TRBV4-3 and TRBJ1-1; D gene unclear. The V end was cut by 1 base, the J end by 1 base, with 10 bases between. The CDR3 has 15 amino acids. Looked up from germline, CDR1 is LGHNA and CDR2 is YSLEER. This CDR3 reads CASSQVSSENTEAFF. The CDR3 DNA sequence: TGCGCCAGCAGCCAAGTGTCTTCCGAGAACACTGAAGCTTTCTTT.

This rearrangement joins TRBV11-2 to TRBJ2-2, with D unclear. Germline V lookup: CDR1 SGHAT, CDR2 FQNNGV. V lost 0 bases and J lost 6, with 11 bases in between. The CDR3 totals 15 residues. CDR3 bases: TGTGCCAGCAGCTTAGATTCCAGCTTCGCCGGGGAGCTGTTTTTT. This sequence encodes CASSLDSSFAGELFF.

This CDR3 is CACCFGQGRGQFF. The CDR3 DNA is TGCGCCTGCTGCTTCGGACAGGGGAGGGGGCAGTTCTTC. The chain couples TRBV5-1 to TRBJ2-1; 9 nucleotides align to TRBD1. V gave up 10 bases and J gave up 12 bases; unmatched junction bases: 14. CDR1 and CDR2 from the germline V gene are SGHRS and YFSETQ. The CDR3 runs 13 residues.

This clone was picked up one time. V gene TRBV30 combines with J gene TRBJ1-1, with TRBD1 as a possible D gene (6 bases). This CDR3 is 13 amino acids long. V was cut by 4 bases and J by 3 bases, with 12 bases left in between. Germline V lookup: CDR1 GTSNPN, CDR2 SVGIG (reference sequence). CDR3: CAWNWGPDTEAFF. The CDR3 region has the DNA TGTGCCTGGAACTGGGGGCCGGACACTGAAGCTTTCTTT. Using reference TRBV30 and TRBJ1-1 for the parts outside the CDR3, the full variable domain is SQTIHQWPATLVQPVGSPLSLECTVEGTSNPNLYWYRQAAGRGLQLLFYSVGIGQISSEVPQNLSASRPQDRQFILSSKKLLLSDSGFYLCAWNWGPDTEAFFGQGTRLTVV.

The rearrangement uses TRBV6-5 and TRBJ2-3; D gene uncertain. Germline values: CDR1 MNHEY, CDR2 SVGAGI. V lost 6 bases, J lost 7 bases, and 14 bases lay in between. This CDR3 has 13 residues. In DNA form, the CDR3 reads TGTGCCAGCAGCGTAAGAGAGGCCAATACGCAGTATTTT. This translates into CASSVREANTQYF.

The chain recombines TRBV28 with TRBJ1-4; 7 bases agree with TRBD1. This CDR3 has 14 residues. V shed 7 bases and J 4 bases; nucleotides not matched to a gene: 6. Germline lookup yields CDR1 MDHEN and CDR2 SYDVKM. CDR3 loop: CASNAAGGNEKLFF. CDR3 bases: TGTGCCAGCAATGCGGCAGGGGGTAATGAAAAACTGTTTTTT.

This clone has a single count. The rearrangement joins TRBV3-1 (or the pseudogene TRBV3-2) to TRBJ1-5, with 7 bases identical to TRBD1. This CDR3 is built from 18 residues. Germline loops: CDR1 LGHDT, CDR2 YNNKEL (reference sequence). The V and J ends lost 4 bases and 5 bases, in that order; junction bases with no gene match: 17. The CDR3 coding sequence is TGTGCCAGCAGCCTCCTCAGAAGGGGGCCGGACGTTTATCAGCCCCAGCATTTT. Translated: CASSLLRRGPDVYQPQHF.

This clone was found a few times. The chain carries TRBV19 and TRBJ1-5, with a tentative D call TRBD1 (5 bases). CDR1 is LNHDA and CDR2 is SQIVND in the germline V gene (reference sequence). The CDR3 sequence is 14 residues long. The germline V and J ends were trimmed by 7 bases and 9 bases, with 19 bases remaining between them. CDR3 nucleotides: TGTGCCAGTACCAACCCCCAGGGTTCGGGGCCCCAGCATTTT. It codes for CASTNPQGSGPQHF.

This clone is a singleton in its sample. The J gene is TRBJ1-3, the V gene TRBV5-1; D unclear. CDR1 is SGHRS and CDR2 is YFSETQ in the germline V gene. This CDR3 has 18 residues. The V gene lost 0 bases and the J gene lost 0 bases, with 16 bases spanning the gap. In DNA, the CDR3 is TGCGCCAGCAGCTTGGGGGATCTCCCCTTAGGCTCTGGAAACACCATATATTTT. Its translation is CASSLGDLPLGSGNTIYF.

J is TRBJ2-2 and V is TRBV5-1, with 7 bases aligning to TRBD2. Germline-derived CDR1 and CDR2 are SGHRS and YFSETQ. Trimming cost V 5 bases and J 4 bases; bases outside gene matches: 5. The CDR3 is made up of 14 amino acids. The CDR3 DNA follows: TGCGCCAGCAGTGGACTAGGCACCACCGGGGAGCTGTTTTTT. It yields the protein CASSGLGTTGELFF.